This T cell receptor (beta chain) was retrieved from a study of blood T cells in healthy people across ages (dated by TCRdb to the mid-2010s). With regard to the full study: In model experiments, roughly one uniquely barcoded TCR beta cDNA molecule per two T cells was captured by template switching. Using deep sequencing normalized with unique cDNA molecular identifiers, the study measured how TCR beta repertoire diversity changes with age. Donors were grouped into four age groups: young (average approximately 16 years), middle-aged (39), aged (about 60) and long-lived (approximately 81). To avoid experimental bias, donors of different ages were randomly spread across the sequencing lanes. Two additional independent replicas of 1 million unique cDNA reads from the same blood draw were analyzed for two donors (one aged 18 to 29 and one aged 80 or older). General findings and caveats noted by the study authors: Because donor CMV infection status was unknown, age-related changes in expanded clonotypes were potentially confounded. Because profiling used bulk unsorted PBMCs, naive and antigen-experienced compartments could not be compared conclusively. Compared with the aged group, more naive CD4+ T cells, fewer expanded clones and increased TCR diversity were shown by the long-lived group, suggesting age selection. Estimates of total diversity based on one million sequenced T cells were regarded as lower bounds and as underestimates. The percentage of naive T cells measured by flow cytometry correlated strongly with observed TCR beta diversity. As age increased, observed TCR beta diversity per million T cells dropped in a roughly linear way, and a significant reduction was already evident by age roughly 40.

The library was generated by 5' RACE. The listed sequencing device is Illumina HiSeq 2500. A second PCR of roughly 7 to 12 cycles was run with a J-beta primer mix and a sample-barcoded 5' primer. Each TCR beta cDNA molecule received a unique molecular identifier from a template-switch 5' adaptor carrying 12 random nucleotides. Each sample yielded at least 2.5 million CDR3-containing paired-end reads. First-strand cDNA synthesis was performed from all RNA using the Mint cDNA synthesis kit, with priming by a TRBC-specific oligonucleotide. All cDNA was treated with uracil-DNA glycosylase and then went through a first 18-cycle PCR with the universal primers M1SS and BC2_uni_R. In the original analysis: For normalization, 1 million high-quality reads, each with a distinct molecular identifier, were randomly selected from each sample. Instead of being binned into consensus sequences, reads that shared molecular identifiers were thrown out. MiTCR, set to a Q25 quality threshold and the strictest error-elimination algorithm, was used for CDR3 identification, clonotype clustering and error correction. A nonparametric unseen species model using Euler transformation provided a lower-bound estimate of total TCR beta diversity. TCRdb cleaned the public reads at Q25 with fastp, built clones with MiXCR and kept in-frame beta chains. Entries that share a CDR3 protein sequence are merged under the most common genes and DNA. The V and J calls and clone size come from TCRdb's table, not from the authors' own analysis. The sample table shows approximately 850,000 distinct CDR3 sequences, and 58% are seen once. The leading ten clones occupy approximately 21% of the sample.

About this clonotype: The antigen it recognizes is unknown. The sample holds no much larger clone one base away, and base qualities are not on file.

The donors were about 40 Caucasian individuals from Russia, aged 6 to 90 years, who were systemically healthy. Each donor gave approximately 9.3 milliliters of peripheral blood, collected into EDTA-treated Vacutainer tubes. Ficoll-Paque density-gradient centrifugation was used to isolate PBMCs, with at least 7 million per sample. Trizol reagent was used to extract total RNA from the PBMCs, yielding at least 5.5 micrograms per sample. Naive CD45RAhigh/CD27high T cell percentages were measured by flow cytometry on a PBMC aliquot from every donor. From the germline V gene, CDR1 is MDHEN and CDR2 is SYDVKM. Measured from the cysteine to the phenylalanine, the CDR3 is 13 residues long. The sequence is cut down to CDR3 DNA, 39 bases in frame from base 1.

The V and J segments used are TRBV28 and TRBJ2-5; the D gene lacks a confident call. Sequencing was performed on blood. The TCR comes from a man aged 30 to 45 in good health. The CDR3 protein: CAPTLIERETQYF. The DNA is TGTGCACCTACCTTGATAGAGAGAGAGACCCAGTACTTC. The variable domain in full, with residues beyond the CDR3 obtained from the reference TRBV28 and TRBJ2-5 genes, is DVKVTQSSRYLVKRTGEKVFLECVQDMDHENMFWYRQDPGLGLRLIYFSYDVKMKEKGDIPEGYSVSREKKERFSLILESASTNQTSMYLCAPTLIERETQYFGPGTRLLVL.